Listed below are T cell receptor beta chains from one sample, sequenced in a study of cytomegalovirus exposure and HLA in healthy donors. The table came from immunoSEQ multiplex PCR; TCRdb's copy has only in-frame clones and leaves some out. The repertoire consists of approximately 150,000 clones, with 80% occurring once and the leading ten covering 14%. What was sequenced was PBMCs. These receptors were collected from a woman between 35 and 50 years old in good health and CMV-seronegative. CDR3s include the opening cysteine and the closing phenylalanine or tryptophan. The D gene is left open where the match is weak. Not every row has a clone size; where given, it reads once, few, many or a size class.

>TRBD2|TRBV5-4|-|TRBJ2-1
CAGSLGGGPSYNEQFF
TGTGCCGGCAGCTTGGGCGGGGGGCCCTCCTACAATGAGCAGTTCTTC
>-|TRBV15|-|TRBJ2-7
CATSRVGGALDEQYF
TGTGCCACCAGCAGAGTTGGGGGGGCATTAGACGAGCAGTACTTC
>TRBD2|TRBV19|-|TRBJ2-3
CASIPTSGYTDTQYF
TGTGCCAGTATCCCGACTAGCGGTTACACAGATACGCAGTATTTT
>-|TRBV4-1|-|TRBJ1-5
CASHQGWSNQPQHF
TGCGCCAGCCACCAGGGTTGGAGCAATCAGCCCCAGCATTTT
>TRBD1|TRBV7-9|-|TRBJ1-2
CASSSTGGAFGGYTF
TGTGCCAGCAGCTCGACAGGGGGCGCCTTTGGTGGCTACACCTTC
>TRBD2|TRBV11-3|once|TRBJ2-1
CASSSRTSGYYNEQFF
TGTGCCAGCAGCTCCCGGACTAGCGGGTACTACAATGAGCAGTTCTTC
>-|TRBV27|-|TRBJ1-1
CASSDSTSGLANTEAFF
TGTGCCAGCAGTGATTCAACCTCGGGACTGGCGAACACTGAAGCTTTCTTT
>-|TRBV5-1|-|TRBJ2-1
CASSTPAGGGSYNEQFF
TGCGCCAGCAGCACGCCCGCTGGAGGTGGGTCCTACAATGAGCAGTTCTTC
>TRBD2|TRBV19|few|TRBJ2-3
CASSKLAGGPDTQYF
TGTGCCAGTAGCAAACTAGCGGGAGGCCCAGATACGCAGTATTTT
>-|TRBV7-2|-|TRBJ2-7
CASSLGGYSYEQYF
TGTGCCAGCAGCTTGGGCGGGTACTCCTACGAGCAGTACTTC
>-|TRBV29-1|-|TRBJ2-1
CSVEYGGGFNEQFF
TGCAGCGTTGAATATGGTGGGGGCTTCAATGAGCAGTTCTTC
>-|TRBV7-3|few|TRBJ2-3
CASSLTAGGTGYTDTQYF
TGTGCCAGCAGCTTAACGGCTGGGGGGACTGGATACACAGATACGCAGTATTTT
>TRBD2|TRBV6-1|-|TRBJ2-5
CASGEGTGQETQYF
TGTGCCAGCGGGGAGGGGACGGGACAAGAGACCCAGTACTTC
>TRBD1|TRBV2|-|TRBJ2-7
CASSGSGTGVSEQYF
TGTGCCAGCAGTGGATCCGGGACAGGGGTCTCCGAGCAGTACTTC
>-|TRBV11-3|-|TRBJ1-3
CASSSPGMTGNTIYF
TGTGCCAGCAGCTCCCCGGGGATGACTGGAAACACCATATATTTT
>TRBD1|TRBV6-6|-|TRBJ1-2
CASSLYWTGDGYTF
TGTGCCAGCAGTCTTTACTGGACAGGGGATGGCTACACCTTC
>-|TRBV27|-|TRBJ1-2
CASSFGGDDGYTF
TGTGCCAGCAGTTTCGGGGGGGACGATGGCTACACCTTC
>TRBD1|TRBV7-3|once|TRBJ2-2
CASSLRGTENTGELFF
TGTGCCAGCAGCTTAAGAGGGACAGAGAACACCGGGGAGCTGTTTTTT
>-|TRBV5-6|-|TRBJ2-5
CASSLGRRQETQYF
TGTGCCAGCAGCTTGGGACGGCGGCAAGAGACCCAGTACTTC
>-|TRBV28|-|TRBJ2-6
CASSPYLSGANVLTF
TGTGCCAGCAGTCCGTATCTCTCTGGGGCCAACGTCCTGACTTTC
>-|TRBV28|few|TRBJ1-2
CASSLNKRGKRGYTF
TGTGCCAGCAGTTTAAACAAAAGGGGGAAACGTGGCTACACCTTC
>TRBD1|TRBV2|once|TRBJ1-3
CASSPRTGTGNTIYF
TGTGCCAGCAGTCCTCGGACAGGGACTGGAAACACCATATATTTT
>-|TRBV28|-|TRBJ1-2
CASSVGAVSRGYTF
TGTGCCAGCAGTGTGGGGGCAGTTTCCCGTGGCTACACCTTC
>TRBD1|TRBV19|-|TRBJ2-3
CASNGQAGGSDTQYF
TGTGCCAGTAATGGTCAGGCAGGGGGTTCAGATACGCAGTATTTT
>TRBD1|TRBV27|once|TRBJ2-7
CASSFNRGDKMYF
TGTGCCAGCAGTTTTAACAGGGGGGATAAAATGTACTTC
>TRBD1|TRBV27|-|TRBJ2-7
CASSLTLTGAEQYF
TGTGCCAGCAGTTTAACCTTGACAGGGGCGGAGCAGTACTTC
>TRBD1|TRBV11-3|-|TRBJ1-1
CASSLDRGRGQGNTEAFF
TGTGCCAGCAGCTTAGATCGGGGCAGGGGGCAGGGGAACACTGAAGCTTTCTTT
>-|TRBV7-3|-|TRBJ2-1
CASSFGGMSYNEQFF
TGTGCCAGCAGTTTCGGAGGGATGTCCTACAATGAGCAGTTCTTC
>-|TRBV5-5|once|TRBJ1-1
CASSLYKTGNTEAFF
TGTGCCAGCAGCTTGTACAAGACAGGGAACACTGAAGCTTTCTTT
>TRBD1|TRBV5-1|-|TRBJ2-1
CASGDSLYEQFF
TGCGCCAGTGGGGACAGTTTGTATGAGCAGTTCTTC
>TRBD1|TRBV5-1|-|TRBJ2-7
CASSLAGQGIYEQYF
TGCGCCAGCAGCTTGGCCGGACAGGGGATCTACGAGCAGTACTTC
>-|TRBV21-1|-|TRBJ1-5
CASSKGSRCLQPQHF
TGTGCCAGCAGCAAAGGTAGTCGGTGCCTTCAGCCCCAGCATTTT
>-|TRBV6-6|-|TRBJ1-3
CASSYEGNSGNTIYF
TGTGCCAGCAGTTACGAGGGTAACTCTGGAAACACCATATATTTT
>-|TRBV2|-|TRBJ2-7
CASRGGLISYEQYF
TGTGCCAGCCGCGGAGGACTAATCTCCTACGAGCAGTACTTC
>-|TRBV5-1|-|TRBJ1-6
CASSLYPGGREALHF
TGCGCCAGCAGCTTGTATCCAGGTGGTAGGGAGGCCCTCCACTTT
>-|TRBV28|-|TRBJ1-4
CASSPGDSTNEKLFF
TGTGCCAGCAGCCCCGGGGACTCAACTAATGAAAAACTGTTTTTT
>TRBD1|TRBV19|-|TRBJ1-5
CASSMTDREDQPQHF
TGTGCCAGTAGTATGACGGACAGGGAGGATCAGCCCCAGCATTTT
>-|TRBV28|-|TRBJ1-2
CASSLSTVYGYTF
TGTGCCAGCAGCCTATCGACAGTCTATGGCTACACCTTC
>-|TRBV7-9|-|TRBJ1-1
CSSSLPGNTEAFF
TGTTCCAGCAGCTTGCCGGGGAACACTGAAGCTTTCTTT
>TRBD1|TRBV5-4|-|TRBJ1-1
CASSFIDRGNTEAFF
TGTGCCAGCAGCTTCATTGACAGGGGGAACACTGAAGCTTTCTTT
>TRBD2|TRBV7-2|-|TRBJ2-7
CASSLEAGGYEQYF
TGTGCCAGCAGCTTAGAGGCGGGAGGTTACGAGCAGTACTTC
>-|TRBV27|-|TRBJ2-7
CASSLYYSVEQYF
TGTGCCAGCAGTCTCTATTATTCCGTCGAGCAGTACTTC
>-|TRBV4-2|-|TRBJ2-7
CASSQWTLDSEQYF
TGTGCCAGCAGCCAGTGGACTCTTGATAGCGAGCAGTACTTC
>TRBD2|TRBV7-3|-|TRBJ2-2
CASSPSGGNTGELFF
TGTGCCAGCAGCCCTAGCGGGGGGAACACCGGGGAGCTGTTTTTT
>TRBD1|TRBV10-3|-|TRBJ1-4
CATRQGAGEKLFF
TGTGCCACCAGACAGGGGGCAGGAGAAAAACTGTTTTTT
>TRBD1|TRBV14|-|TRBJ2-7
CASSQAPGQGNYEQYF
TGTGCCAGCAGCCAAGCCCCGGGACAGGGCAACTACGAGCAGTACTTC
>TRBD2|TRBV5-4|-|TRBJ2-5
CASSLRLGAGSGMETQYF
TGTGCCAGCAGCTTGCGGCTAGGAGCTGGTAGCGGGATGGAGACCCAGTACTTC
>-|TRBV7-3|-|TRBJ2-1
CASSLGLWDNNEQFF
TGTGCCAGCAGCTTAGGGCTATGGGACAACAATGAGCAGTTCTTC
>-|TRBV7-2|-|TRBJ2-3
CASSFNSFGSTDTQYF
TGTGCCAGCAGCTTCAACAGCTTTGGTAGCACAGATACGCAGTATTTT
>-|TRBV7-2|-|TRBJ2-7
CASSQTTLPVYEQYF
TGTGCCAGCAGCCAGACAACCCTACCCGTCTACGAGCAGTACTTC
>-|TRBV5-4|-|TRBJ2-7
CASSLNRGLRPYEQYF
TGTGCCAGCAGCTTGAACAGGGGACTTCGCCCCTACGAGCAGTACTTC